Listed here are 4 T cell receptor beta chains from one sample, sequenced in a study of OX40 agonist ivuxolimab in advanced cancers. TCRdb's copy holds only in-frame clones and misses some; the assay was immunoSEQ multiplex PCR. This table holds 55,000 to 90,000 clones, almost 90% found once. Sample: CD4+ or CD8+ T cells sorted from blood, taken in a trial of the OX40 agonist ivuxolimab. The receptors originated from an adult with an advanced solid tumor such as melanoma, head and neck, liver or kidney cancer.

This clone was observed a few times. J is TRBJ1-1 and V is TRBV7-7; D not resolved. CDR3 length: 20 residues. Trimming left V 3 bases short and J 10 bases short, with 36 bases between. Germline values: CDR1 SSHAT, CDR2 FNYEAQ (reference sequence). CDR3 sequence reads: CASSFLLVLGKTCASKRAFF. CDR3 in DNA: TGTGCCAGCAGCTTCTTATTAGTGTTGGGAAAAACGTGTGCTAGTAAGCGAGCTTTCTTT.

The CDR3 region is CSVGAGGPTDTQYF. As DNA, the CDR3 is TGCAGCGTTGGAGCGGGAGGGCCGACAGATACGCAGTATTTT. V and J are TRBV29-1 and TRBJ2-3, with 10 bases that match TRBD2. The CDR3 is made up of 14 amino acids. The germline V gene encodes CDR1 SQVTM and CDR2 ANQGSEA. V was pared by 4 bases and J by 3 bases, with 4 bases of the junction left unmatched.

The chain links TRBV6-5 to TRBJ2-5; D is possibly TRBD1 or TRBD2 (5 bases each). Trimming cost V 8 bases and J 7 bases, with 20 bases left between them. CDR3 length: 14 amino acids. From germline, CDR1 is MNHEY and CDR2 SVGAGI. The CDR3 sequence is CASQWGPHDGTQYF. The CDR3 coding sequence is TGTGCCAGCCAATGGGGACCGCACGACGGGACCCAGTACTTC.

As regards this clone: At one of its ends the junction is not consistent with the germline gene, which may arise from a read error. The chain employs TRBV7-2 and TRBJ2-1; 7 bases map to TRBD1. Per the germline V gene, CDR1 is SGHTA and CDR2 is FQGNSA. CDR3 length: 13 residues. The CDR3 loop is CASRLDRATEQFF. The CDR3 coding sequence is TGTGCCAGCAGGTTAGACAGGGCCACTGAGCAGTTCTTC.